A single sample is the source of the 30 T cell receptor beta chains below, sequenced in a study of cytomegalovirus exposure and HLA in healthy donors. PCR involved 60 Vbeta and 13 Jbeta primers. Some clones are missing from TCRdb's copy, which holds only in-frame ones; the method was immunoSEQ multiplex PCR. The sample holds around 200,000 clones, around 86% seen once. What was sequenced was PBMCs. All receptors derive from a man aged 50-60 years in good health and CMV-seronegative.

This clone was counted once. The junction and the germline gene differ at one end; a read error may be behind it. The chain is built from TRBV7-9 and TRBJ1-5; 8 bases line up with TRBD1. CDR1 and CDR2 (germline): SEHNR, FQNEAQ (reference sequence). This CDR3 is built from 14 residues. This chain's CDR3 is CSSSLTDRAQPQHF. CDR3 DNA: TGTTCCAGCAGCTTGACGGACAGGGCTCAGCCCCAGCATTTT.

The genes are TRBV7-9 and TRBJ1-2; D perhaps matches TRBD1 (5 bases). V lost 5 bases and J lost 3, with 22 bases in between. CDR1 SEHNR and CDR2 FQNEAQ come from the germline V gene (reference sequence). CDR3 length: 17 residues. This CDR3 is CASSHFPRGSRHYGYTF. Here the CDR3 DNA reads TGTGCCAGCAGCCACTTCCCTAGGGGCAGCCGGCACTATGGCTACACCTTC.

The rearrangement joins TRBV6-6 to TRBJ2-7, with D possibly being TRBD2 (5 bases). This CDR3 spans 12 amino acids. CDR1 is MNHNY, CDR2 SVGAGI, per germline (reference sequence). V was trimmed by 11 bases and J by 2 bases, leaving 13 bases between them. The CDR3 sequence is CASRTGTYEQYF. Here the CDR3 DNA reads TGTGCCTCACGGACGGGGACCTACGAGCAGTACTTC.

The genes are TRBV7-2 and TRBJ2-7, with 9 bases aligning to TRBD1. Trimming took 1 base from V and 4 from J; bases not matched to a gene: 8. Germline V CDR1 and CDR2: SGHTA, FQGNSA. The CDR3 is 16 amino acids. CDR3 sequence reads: CASSLGGGTGQYEQYF. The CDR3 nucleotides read TGTGCCAGCAGCTTAGGGGGGGGGACAGGGCAATACGAGCAGTACTTC.

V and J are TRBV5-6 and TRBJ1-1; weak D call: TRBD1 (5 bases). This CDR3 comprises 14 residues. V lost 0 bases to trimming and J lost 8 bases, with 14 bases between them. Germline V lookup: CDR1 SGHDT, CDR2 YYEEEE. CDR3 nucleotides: TGTGCCAGCAGCTTGGGCGGAGGGGCAGACGAAGCTTTCTTT. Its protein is CASSLGGGADEAFF.

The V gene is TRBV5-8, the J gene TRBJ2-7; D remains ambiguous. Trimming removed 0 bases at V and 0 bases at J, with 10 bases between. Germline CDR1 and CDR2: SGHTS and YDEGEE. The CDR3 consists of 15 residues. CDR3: CASSLVIRRSYEQYF. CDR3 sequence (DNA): TGTGCCAGCAGCTTGGTCATCAGGCGCTCCTACGAGCAGTACTTC.

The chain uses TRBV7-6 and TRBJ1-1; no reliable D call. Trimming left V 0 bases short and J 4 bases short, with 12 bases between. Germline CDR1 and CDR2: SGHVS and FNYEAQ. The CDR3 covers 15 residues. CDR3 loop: CASSLARGRVTEAFF. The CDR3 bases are TGTGCCAGCAGCTTAGCGCGGGGAAGGGTCACTGAAGCTTTCTTT.

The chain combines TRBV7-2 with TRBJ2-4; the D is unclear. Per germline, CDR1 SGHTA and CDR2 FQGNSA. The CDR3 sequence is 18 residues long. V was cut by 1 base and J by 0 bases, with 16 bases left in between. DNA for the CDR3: TGTGCCAGCAGCTTAGGTCTAGGTGATTCTTTAGCCAAAAACATTCAGTACTTC. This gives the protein CASSLGLGDSLAKNIQYF.

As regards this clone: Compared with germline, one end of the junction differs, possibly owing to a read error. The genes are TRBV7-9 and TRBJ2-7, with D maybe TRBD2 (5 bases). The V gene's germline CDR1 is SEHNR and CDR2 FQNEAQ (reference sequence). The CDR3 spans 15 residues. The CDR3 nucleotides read TGTTCCAGCAGCTTAAGGGCCCTTGCGGGCTACGAGCAGTACTTC. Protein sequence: CSSSLRALAGYEQYF.

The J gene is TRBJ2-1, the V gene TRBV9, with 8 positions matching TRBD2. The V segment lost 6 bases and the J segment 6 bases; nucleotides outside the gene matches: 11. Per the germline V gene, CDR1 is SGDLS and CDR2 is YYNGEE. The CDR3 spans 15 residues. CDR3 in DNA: TGTGCCAGCACCCCCGGGGGGGAACAGCGCAATGAGCAGTTCTTC. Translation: CASTPGGEQRNEQFF.

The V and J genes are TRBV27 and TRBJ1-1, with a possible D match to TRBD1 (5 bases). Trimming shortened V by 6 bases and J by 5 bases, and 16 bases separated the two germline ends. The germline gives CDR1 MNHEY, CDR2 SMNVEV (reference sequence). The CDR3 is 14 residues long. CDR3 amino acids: CASRRTGPRTEAFF. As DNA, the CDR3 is TGTGCCAGCAGACGAACAGGCCCGAGGACTGAAGCTTTCTTT.

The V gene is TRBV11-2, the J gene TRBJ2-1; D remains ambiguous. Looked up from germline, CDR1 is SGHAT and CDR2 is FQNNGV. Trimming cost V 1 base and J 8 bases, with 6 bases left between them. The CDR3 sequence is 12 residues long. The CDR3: CASSLGAHEQFF. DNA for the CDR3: TGTGCCAGCAGCTTAGGAGCCCATGAGCAGTTCTTC.

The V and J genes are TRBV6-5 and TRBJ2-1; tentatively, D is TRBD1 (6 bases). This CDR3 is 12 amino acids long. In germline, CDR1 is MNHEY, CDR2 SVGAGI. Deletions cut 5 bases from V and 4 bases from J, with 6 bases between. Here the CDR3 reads CASSTGYNEQFF. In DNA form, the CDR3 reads TGTGCCAGCAGTACAGGGTACAATGAGCAGTTCTTC.

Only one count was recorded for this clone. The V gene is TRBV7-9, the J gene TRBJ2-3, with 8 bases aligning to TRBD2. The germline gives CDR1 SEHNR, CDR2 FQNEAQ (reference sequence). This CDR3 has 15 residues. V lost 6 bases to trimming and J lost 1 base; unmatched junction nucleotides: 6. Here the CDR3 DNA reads TGTGCCAGCAGAGATAGCGGGGCCGGCACAGATACGCAGTATTTT. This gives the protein CASRDSGAGTDTQYF.

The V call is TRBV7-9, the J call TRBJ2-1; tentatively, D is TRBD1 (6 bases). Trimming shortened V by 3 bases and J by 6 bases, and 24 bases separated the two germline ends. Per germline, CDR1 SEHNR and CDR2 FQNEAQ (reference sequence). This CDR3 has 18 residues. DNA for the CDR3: TGTGCCAGCAGCTTGACCAGATTGACAGGTCAGGAACGCAATGAGCAGTTCTTC. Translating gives CASSLTRLTGQERNEQFF.

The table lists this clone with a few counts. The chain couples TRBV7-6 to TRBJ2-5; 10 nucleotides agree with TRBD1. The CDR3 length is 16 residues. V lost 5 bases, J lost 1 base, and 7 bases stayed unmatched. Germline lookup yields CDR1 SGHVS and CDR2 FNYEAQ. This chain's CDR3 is CASSRSTGGPQETQYF. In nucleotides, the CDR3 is TGTGCCAGCAGCCGCTCGACAGGGGGCCCCCAAGAGACCCAGTACTTC.

CDR3 in amino acids: CASSSGTSAHEQYF. The CDR3, as DNA: TGTGCCAGCAGTTCCGGGACTAGTGCCCACGAGCAGTACTTC. The chain recombines TRBV7-6 with TRBJ2-7; TRBD2 aligns across 8 bases. V lost 6 bases to trimming and J lost 5 bases; unmatched junction nucleotides: 9. CDR1 SGHVS and CDR2 FNYEAQ come from the germline V gene. CDR3 size: 14 residues.

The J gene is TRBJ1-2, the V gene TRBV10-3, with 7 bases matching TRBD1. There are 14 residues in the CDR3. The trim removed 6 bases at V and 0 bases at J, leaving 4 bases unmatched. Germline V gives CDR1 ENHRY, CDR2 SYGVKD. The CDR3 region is CAIRSRGANYGYTF. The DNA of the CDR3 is TGTGCCATCAGATCCAGGGGGGCTAACTATGGCTACACCTTC.

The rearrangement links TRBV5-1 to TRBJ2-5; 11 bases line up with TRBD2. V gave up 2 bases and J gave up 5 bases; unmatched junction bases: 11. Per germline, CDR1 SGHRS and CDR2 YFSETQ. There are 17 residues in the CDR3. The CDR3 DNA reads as TGCGCCAGCAGCTTTCAAGGGACTAGCGGCAGTCGGGAGACCCAGTACTTC. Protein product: CASSFQGTSGSRETQYF.

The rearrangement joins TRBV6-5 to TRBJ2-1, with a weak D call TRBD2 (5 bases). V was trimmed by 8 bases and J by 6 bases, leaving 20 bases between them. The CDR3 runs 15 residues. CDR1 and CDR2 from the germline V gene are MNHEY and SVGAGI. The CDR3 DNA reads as TGTGCCAGCTTCGGAGCGGATATTGGGTCCAATGAGCAGTTCTTC. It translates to CASFGADIGSNEQFF.

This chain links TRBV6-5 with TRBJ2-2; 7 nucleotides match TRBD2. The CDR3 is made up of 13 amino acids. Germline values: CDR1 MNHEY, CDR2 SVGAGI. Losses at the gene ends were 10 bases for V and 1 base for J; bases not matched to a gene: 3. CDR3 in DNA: TGTGCCACCTGGGGGGGGAACACCGGGGAGCTGTTTTTT. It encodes CATWGGNTGELFF.

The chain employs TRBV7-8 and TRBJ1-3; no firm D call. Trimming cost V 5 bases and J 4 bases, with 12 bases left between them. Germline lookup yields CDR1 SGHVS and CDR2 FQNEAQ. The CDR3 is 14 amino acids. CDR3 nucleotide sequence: TGTGCCAGCAGCCCCGGGAGTGGGGGAAACACCATATATTTT. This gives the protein CASSPGSGGNTIYF. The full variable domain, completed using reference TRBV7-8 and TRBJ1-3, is GAGVSQSPRYKVAKRGQDVALRCDPISGHVSLFWYQQALGQGPEFLTYFQNEAQLDKSGLPSDRFFAERPEGSVSTLKIQRTQQEDSAVYLCASSPGSGGNTIYFGEGSWLTVV.

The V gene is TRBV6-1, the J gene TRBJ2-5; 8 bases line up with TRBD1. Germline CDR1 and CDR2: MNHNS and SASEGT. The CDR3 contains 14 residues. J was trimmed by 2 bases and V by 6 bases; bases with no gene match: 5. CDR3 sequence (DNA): TGTGCCAGCAGGGAGGGACAGGTACAAGAGACCCAGTACTTC. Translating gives CASREGQVQETQYF.

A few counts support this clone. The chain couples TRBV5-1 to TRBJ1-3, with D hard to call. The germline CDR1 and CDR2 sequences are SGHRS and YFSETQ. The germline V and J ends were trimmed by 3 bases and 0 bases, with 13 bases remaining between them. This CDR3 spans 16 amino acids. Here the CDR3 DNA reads TGCGCCAGCAGCTATTTGACACTGAGCTCTGGAAACACCATATATTTT. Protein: CASSYLTLSSGNTIYF.

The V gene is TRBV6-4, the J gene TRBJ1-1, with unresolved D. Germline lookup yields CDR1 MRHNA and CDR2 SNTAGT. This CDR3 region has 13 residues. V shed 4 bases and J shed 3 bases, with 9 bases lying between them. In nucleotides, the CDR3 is TGTGCCAGCAGTGTTTCGCAGTACACTGAAGCTTTCTTT. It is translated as CASSVSQYTEAFF.

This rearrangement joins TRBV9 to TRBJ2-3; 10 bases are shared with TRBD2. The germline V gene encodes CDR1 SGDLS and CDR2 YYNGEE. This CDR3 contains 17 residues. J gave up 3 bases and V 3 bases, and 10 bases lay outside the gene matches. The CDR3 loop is CASSAPNQRGGTDTQYF. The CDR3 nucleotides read TGTGCCAGCAGCGCCCCAAATCAGCGGGGGGGTACAGATACGCAGTATTTT.

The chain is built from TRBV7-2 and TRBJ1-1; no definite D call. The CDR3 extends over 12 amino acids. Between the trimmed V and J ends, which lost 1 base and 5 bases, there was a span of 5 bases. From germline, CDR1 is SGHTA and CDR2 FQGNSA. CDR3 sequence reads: CASSLVRTEAFF. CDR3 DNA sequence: TGTGCCAGCAGCTTAGTACGGACTGAAGCTTTCTTT. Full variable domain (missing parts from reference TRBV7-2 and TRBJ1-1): GAGVSQSPSNKVTEKGKDVELRCDPISGHTALYWYRQSLGQGLEFLIYFQGNSAPDKSGLPSDRFSAERTGGSVSTLTIQRTQQEDSAVYLCASSLVRTEAFFGQGTRLTVV.

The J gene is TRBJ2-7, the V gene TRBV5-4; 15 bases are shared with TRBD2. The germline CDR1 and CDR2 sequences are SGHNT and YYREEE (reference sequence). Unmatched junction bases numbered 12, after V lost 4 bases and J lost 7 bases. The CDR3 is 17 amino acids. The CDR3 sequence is CASSVAGLAGGPKEQYF. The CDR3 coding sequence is TGTGCCAGCAGCGTTGCCGGACTAGCGGGAGGGCCGAAAGAGCAGTACTTC.

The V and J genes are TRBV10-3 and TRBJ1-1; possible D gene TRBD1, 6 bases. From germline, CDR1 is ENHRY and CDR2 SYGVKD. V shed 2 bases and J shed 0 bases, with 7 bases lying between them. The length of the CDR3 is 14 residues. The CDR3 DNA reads TGTGCCATCAGTGAGACAGGGATGAACACTGAAGCTTTCTTT. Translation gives CAISETGMNTEAFF.

The CDR3: CASRRESTDTQYF. In nucleotides, the CDR3 is TGTGCCAGCAGAAGAGAGAGCACAGATACGCAGTATTTT. The chain employs TRBV6-5 and TRBJ2-3, with no clear D. Germline CDR1 is MNHEY and CDR2 is SVGAGI. V was clipped by 6 bases and J by 0 bases, with 7 bases between them. This CDR3 has 13 amino acids.